This T cell receptor beta chain is drawn from a study of blood T cell repertoires in COVID-19. CDR1 and CDR2 (germline): LGHDT, YNNKEL (reference sequence). Trimming stripped 4 bases from V and 0 bases from J, with 10 bases between. The CDR3 has 15 amino acids. In its sample, this clone was seen a few times. Per the authors' pipeline: Amplification from reference gene primers served as the basis for estimated nucleated cell counts. Profiling relied on immunoSEQ multiplex PCR, and the TCRdb table lists in-frame clones only, not all of them. V, J and clone size derive from that table, while D and trimming were established from the DNA sequence. This table holds fewer than 350,000 clones, roughly 86% found once.

Material for sequencing was peripheral blood. This chain uses TRBV3-1 (or the pseudogene TRBV3-2) with TRBJ1-5; possible D gene TRBD1, 5 bases. This sequence originates from a woman between 45 and 65 years old who had recovered from COVID-19. The CDR3 DNA reads as TGTGCCAGCAGCCCAGGGATGTATAGCAATCAGCCCCAGCATTTT. Encoded protein: CASSPGMYSNQPQHF.